The 25 T cell receptor beta chains given below trace back to one sample, sequenced in a study of cytomegalovirus exposure and HLA in healthy donors. The PCR had 60 Vbeta and 13 Jbeta primers. Generated by immunoSEQ multiplex PCR, the TCRdb table keeps only in-frame clones and is missing some. The sample contains 150,000 or so clones, around 80% of which appear only once. Input material: PBMCs. The receptors were sampled from a woman between 40 and 50 years old in good health and CMV-seronegative.

The chain couples TRBV15 to TRBJ2-2; D is perhaps TRBD1 (6 bases). The CDR3 length is 16 residues. V lost 4 bases, J lost 0 bases, and 12 bases lay in between. The germline V gene has CDR1 LNHNV and CDR2 YYDKDF (reference sequence). CDR3 nucleotide sequence: TGTGCCACCAGCACTTGGGGACAACCGAACACCGGGGAGCTGTTTTTT. This sequence encodes CATSTWGQPNTGELFF.

This clone was found a few times. The chain carries TRBV19 and TRBJ2-7; 7 positions agree with TRBD2. This CDR3 is 18 amino acids long. The V and J ends lost 2 bases and 4 bases, in that order; junction bases with no gene match: 17. The V gene's germline CDR1 is LNHDA and CDR2 SQIVND (reference sequence). The CDR3 spells CASSILSPGGGPIYEQYF. Here the CDR3 DNA reads TGTGCCAGTAGTATACTCTCCCCCGGGGGAGGGCCAATTTACGAGCAGTACTTC.

The CDR3 protein is CASSTGAYYYGYTF. The DNA of the CDR3 is TGTGCCAGTAGTACGGGTGCGTATTACTATGGCTACACCTTC. The rearrangement links TRBV19 to TRBJ1-2, with D uncertain. V lost 4 bases and J 3 bases, leaving 12 bases between the germline ends. Germline V gives CDR1 LNHDA, CDR2 SQIVND (reference sequence). The CDR3 has 14 residues.

The chain couples TRBV27 to TRBJ1-2; D ambiguous. This CDR3 region has 16 residues. Germline values: CDR1 MNHEY, CDR2 SMNVEV (reference sequence). Trimming stripped 0 bases from V and 6 bases from J, with 17 bases between. DNA for the CDR3: TGTGCCAGCAGTTTATCGTTCCAGGTTCCACCGGATGGCTACACCTTC. Translating gives CASSLSFQVPPDGYTF.

This chain uses TRBV7-9 with TRBJ1-5, with D possibly TRBD1 on 6 matching bases. The CDR3 is 15 amino acids. V lost 5 bases and J lost 3, with 14 bases in between. Germline V CDR1 and CDR2: SEHNR, FQNEAQ (reference sequence). The CDR3 spells CASSPSTGDNQPQHF. CDR3 nucleotide sequence: TGTGCCAGCAGCCCCTCGACAGGAGACAATCAGCCCCAGCATTTT.

The chain couples TRBV15 to TRBJ1-2; 7 bases are shared with TRBD1. This CDR3 is built from 18 residues. Germline trimming cut 3 bases from V and 1 base from J; bases unmatched to any gene: 14. CDR1 and CDR2 (germline): LNHNV, YYDKDF (reference sequence). The CDR3 here is CATSSRKRDRLFNYGYTF. In nucleotides, the CDR3 is TGTGCCACCAGCAGCAGGAAAAGGGACAGACTATTTAACTATGGCTACACCTTC.

The chain joins TRBV2 to TRBJ1-5, with D possibly being TRBD1 (6 bases). Germline loops: CDR1 SNHLY, CDR2 FYNNEI. This CDR3 is built from 15 residues. V was trimmed by 2 bases and J by 1 base, leaving 9 bases between them. The CDR3 DNA reads as TGTGCCAGCAGTGAAAGGGGGGGAAGCAATCAGCCCCAGCATTTT. This encodes CASSERGGSNQPQHF. The whole variable domain, filled in from reference TRBV2 and TRBJ1-5, reads EPEVTQTPSHQVTQMGQEVILRCVPISNHLYFYWYRQILGQKVEFLVSFYNNEISEKSEIFDDQFSVERPDGSNFTLKIRSTKLEDSAMYFCASSERGGSNQPQHFGDGTRLSIL.

The gene calls are TRBV6-1 and TRBJ2-7, with 11 positions matching TRBD1. Germline V gene sequence: CDR1 MNHNS, CDR2 SASEGT. The CDR3 totals 14 residues. Trimming removed 4 bases from V and 3 bases from J; junction bases left unmatched: 2. The CDR3 spells CASSAGTGGYEQYF. In DNA form, the CDR3 reads TGTGCCAGCAGTGCCGGGACAGGGGGCTACGAGCAGTACTTC.

J is TRBJ1-2 and V is TRBV10-3; 10 positions match TRBD1. Looked up from germline, CDR1 is ENHRY and CDR2 is SYGVKD. The CDR3 consists of 14 residues. V lost 6 bases and J lost 4; bases outside the gene matches: 5. The CDR3 here is CAIRPGQGTYGYTF. In DNA form, the CDR3 reads TGTGCCATCAGACCGGGACAGGGGACCTATGGCTACACCTTC.

CDR3 loop: CASSQAGLAVGETQYF. The CDR3 DNA follows: TGCGCCAGCAGCCAAGCGGGACTAGCAGTCGGGGAGACCCAGTACTTC. The gene calls are TRBV4-1 and TRBJ2-5; 9 bases align to TRBD2. This CDR3 spans 16 amino acids. The germline gives CDR1 MGHRA, CDR2 YSYEKL. Losses at the gene ends were 1 base for V and 5 bases for J; bases not matched to a gene: 8.

The CDR3 sequence is CASKLGTVSADTQYF. DNA for the CDR3: TGTGCCAGCAAGCTAGGGACAGTCTCGGCAGATACGCAGTATTTT. The chain links TRBV6-5 to TRBJ2-3, with 7 bases aligning to TRBD1. Germline trimming cut 7 bases from V and 4 bases from J; bases unmatched to any gene: 11. CDR3 size: 15 residues. Germline CDR1 is MNHEY and CDR2 is SVGAGI.

V is TRBV4-2 and J is TRBJ2-3; the match to TRBD2 covers 15 bases. V was pared by 4 bases and J by 4 bases, with 9 bases of the junction left unmatched. Germline V lookup: CDR1 LGHNA, CDR2 YNFKEQ. CDR3 length equals 18 residues. The CDR3 region is CASSLRGTSGGYADTQYF. For the CDR3, the DNA is TGTGCCAGCAGCCTTAGGGGGACTAGCGGGGGGTATGCAGATACGCAGTATTTT.

The V call is TRBV4-2, the J call TRBJ2-2, with 7 bases that match TRBD1. The CDR3 runs 17 residues. Trimming removed 3 bases from V and 7 bases from J; junction bases left unmatched: 14. The germline V gene encodes CDR1 LGHNA and CDR2 YNFKEQ. DNA of the CDR3: TGTGCCAGCAGCCAGGCCTCCGGCAGGGGGAATGGCGGGGAGCTGTTTTTT. Its translation is CASSQASGRGNGGELFF.

This rearrangement joins TRBV7-9 to TRBJ2-5; 7 bases map to TRBD1. Germline assignment: CDR1 SEHNR and CDR2 FQNEAQ (reference sequence). This CDR3 has 14 residues. Unmatched junction bases numbered 4, after V lost 2 bases and J lost 4 bases. As DNA, the CDR3 is TGTGCCAGCAGCTTAAACTCAGGGGGAGAGACCCAGTACTTC. Translation gives CASSLNSGGETQYF.

This chain uses TRBV28 with TRBJ1-6; TRBD1 matches 7 bases. The CDR3 is made up of 12 amino acids. Per germline, CDR1 MDHEN and CDR2 SYDVKM. After removal of 4 bases from V and 15 bases from J, the junction contained 6 bases not matched to a gene. CDR3 coding DNA: TGTGCCAGCAGTTCCGAGGGACAGAGCCTCCACTTT. It codes for CASSSEGQSLHF.

J is TRBJ2-4 and V is TRBV2; 9 positions match TRBD1. Trimming removed 6 bases from V and 8 bases from J; junction bases left unmatched: 8. The CDR3 has 14 residues. Per the germline V gene, CDR1 is SNHLY and CDR2 is FYNNEI. In nucleotides, the CDR3 is TGTGCCAGCAGAGTACAGGGGGCTGGGGACATTCAGTACTTC. Encoded protein: CASRVQGAGDIQYF.

The rearrangement links TRBV19 to TRBJ1-6; D uncertain. The CDR3 totals 15 residues. Germline lookup yields CDR1 LNHDA and CDR2 SQIVND (reference sequence). V was cut by 5 bases and J by 5 bases, with 13 bases left in between. For the CDR3, the DNA is TGTGCCAGTAGTTGGGGTGGACTCCATAATTCACCCCTCCACTTT. Translated: CASSWGGLHNSPLHF.

The chain links TRBV15 to TRBJ1-2; perhaps TRBD1 as D (6 bases). V was trimmed by 3 bases and J by 4 bases, leaving 18 bases between them. The CDR3 contains 16 residues. Looked up from germline, CDR1 is LNHNV and CDR2 is YYDKDF (reference sequence). The CDR3 bases are TGTGCCACCAGCAGGAGGGACGGGGGCGGGAGCTATGGCTACACCTTC. Its protein product is CATSRRDGGGSYGYTF. The full variable domain, completed using reference TRBV15 and TRBJ1-2, is DAMVIQNPRYQVTQFGKPVTLSCSQTLNHNVMYWYQQKSSQAPKLLFHYYDKDFNNEADTPDNFQSRRPNTSFCFLDIRSPGLGDTAMYLCATSRRDGGGSYGYTFGSGTRLTVV.

The gene calls are TRBV20-1 and TRBJ2-5, with 7 bases lining up with TRBD2. The V gene end was trimmed by 7 bases and the J gene end by 3 bases; junction bases not matched to a gene: 2. CDR3 length: 11 amino acids. Germline CDR1 is DFQATT and CDR2 is SNEGSKA (reference sequence). The DNA of the CDR3 is TGCAGTGGGGGGGGAGAAGAGACCCAGTACTTC. It encodes CSGGGEETQYF.

J is TRBJ1-5 and V is TRBV6-1, with 7 nucleotides matching TRBD1. The trim removed 3 bases at V and 4 bases at J, leaving 6 bases unmatched. Per the germline V gene, CDR1 is MNHNS and CDR2 is SASEGT. CDR3 length equals 15 residues. In DNA, the CDR3 is TGTGCCAGCAGTGAGTCAGGGGGGAGTAATCAGCCCCAGCATTTT. It is translated as CASSESGGSNQPQHF.

The chain recombines TRBV6-1 with TRBJ1-2; D not resolved. The ends were cut back, 1 base at V and 3 bases at J, with 6 bases in the middle. Germline lookup yields CDR1 MNHNS and CDR2 SASEGT. The CDR3 sequence is 13 residues long. The CDR3 spells CASSEVRDYGYTF. The CDR3 DNA reads as TGTGCCAGCAGTGAAGTAAGAGACTATGGCTACACCTTC.

V and J are TRBV19 and TRBJ2-7, with 9 nucleotides matching TRBD2. CDR3 length: 13 residues. Unmatched junction bases numbered 7, after V lost 7 bases and J lost 6 bases. CDR1 and CDR2 (germline): LNHDA, SQIVND (reference sequence). The CDR3 sequence is CASIGTSMLEQYF. CDR3 in DNA: TGTGCCAGTATCGGGACTAGCATGCTCGAGCAGTACTTC.

About this clone itself: Other DNA variants within this sample encode the same CDR3. The rearrangement links TRBV4-3 to TRBJ2-3; TRBD2 aligns across 9 bases. There are 18 residues in the CDR3. J lost 1 base, V lost 4 bases, and 12 bases had no gene match. Per germline, CDR1 LGHNA and CDR2 YSLEER. This chain's CDR3 is CASSRGAGGGARTDTQYF. The DNA for the CDR3 is TGCGCCAGCAGCCGCGGGGCCGGCGGGGGGGCCCGCACAGATACGCAGTATTTT.

This rearrangement joins TRBV29-1 to TRBJ2-2; 8 bases match TRBD1. This CDR3 has 13 residues. Germline trimming cut 4 bases from V and 8 bases from J; bases unmatched to any gene: 6. Germline V gene data show CDR1 as SQVTM and CDR2 as ANQGSEA. The CDR3 DNA follows: TGCAGCGTTGGTGGACAGGGTACAGGGGAGCTGTTTTTT. It codes for CSVGGQGTGELFF.

The chain joins TRBV9 to TRBJ2-1, with 8 bases lining up with TRBD2. This CDR3 is built from 15 residues. Germline V gene lookup returns CDR1 SGDLS and CDR2 YYNGEE. With V trimmed by 5 bases and J by 0 bases, 4 bases remained unmatched. The CDR3 DNA follows: TGTGCCAGCAGTCTTAGCGGGACCTCCTACAATGAGCAGTTCTTC. Protein: CASSLSGTSYNEQFF.